This TCR beta chain was captured by sequencing in a study of radiation and T cells in renal cell carcinoma. Study information: Nephrectomy followed 15 Gy stereotactic body radiation by 4 weeks. The study, taken as a whole, reports: From baseline, blood top tumor clonotypes peaked at 2 weeks post-radiation.

Time point given: baseline pretreatment blood. The sample's treatment: 15 Gy SBRT to primary tumor, nephrectomy 4 weeks later. Clear cell pathology was present in this patient's renal cell carcinoma. The V and J ends lost 5 bases and 5 bases respectively, with 12 bases between them. This CDR3 region has 14 residues. Germline CDR1 reads LNHDA; CDR2 reads SQIVND (reference sequence). The method was immunoSEQ multiplex PCR; TCRdb's version includes in-frame clones alone and lacks a portion of them. Of about 150,000 clones listed, about 85% were seen once; the top ten hold roughly 4%. Details on this clone: Antigen unknown.

The chain couples TRBV19 to TRBJ2-2, with a possible D match to TRBD1 (6 bases). Sequences were derived from blood, sampled from a patient whose treatment included radiotherapy and nephrectomy. This sequence was found in a woman in her 70s with renal cell carcinoma. The DNA of the CDR3 is TGTGCCAGTAGTCCTGGACAGATAACCGGGGAGCTGTTTTTT. Translating gives CASSPGQITGELFF.